This T cell receptor (beta chain) was observed in a study of CD8+CD57+ T cells in acquired aplastic anemia. This clonotype was seen a handful of times. Patients picked for sequencing had shown CD8+CD57+ cell expansion detected by flow cytometry. Genomic DNA templated the TCR beta VDJ and CDR3 profiling. One entry per CDR3 protein results from TCRdb running MiXCR on the reads. The data show approximately 190,000 distinct CDR3 sequences, 40% to 55% seen once. Trimming pared 3 bases from V and 10 bases from J, leaving 7 bases between. This CDR3 spans 11 amino acids. From germline, CDR1 is LNHDA and CDR2 SQIVND (reference sequence).

The TCR originated in a human donor with aplastic anemia. The specimen sequenced was sorted CD4+, CD8+, or CD8+CD57+ T cells (not recorded which) from PBMCs. This chain uses TRBV19 with TRBJ2-1; no definite D call. The CDR3 DNA reads TGTGCCAGTAGTATCGGGTCGGAGCAGTTCTTC. Its protein is CASSIGSEQFF. Combining the CDR3 with reference TRBV19 and TRBJ2-1 gives the whole variable domain DGGITQSPKYLFRKEGQNVTLSCEQNLNHDAMYWYRQDPGQGLRLIYYSQIVNDFQKGDIAEGYSVSREKKESFPLTVTSAQKNPTAFYLCASSIGSEQFFGPGTRLTVL.